This TCR beta chain comes out of a study of beta chain features in type 1 diabetes. Study-wide results and limits: Cells with high TCR expression could be over-represented by cDNA sequencing. When Type 1 diabetes patients were examined, their TCRB CDR3s proved moderately but significantly shorter in all four CD4+ subsets. It was among patients, rather than healthy donors, that naive, central memory and Treg TCRB repertoires appeared more similar. Insertion counts at VDJ junctions were lower in type 1 diabetes patients, who also showed more deletions there.

J was trimmed by 5 bases and V by 1 base; bases with no gene match: 5. The CDR3 is 15 residues long. Germline lookup yields CDR1 KGHSH and CDR2 LQKENI. The investigators reverse transcribed all of the isolated RNA, so they sequenced expressed TCRB transcripts. Data came from immunoSEQ multiplex PCR; TCRdb stores just in-frame clones and leaves some out. The table shows 200,000 to 300,000 clones, with around 14% occurring only once. To note about this clone: Its antigen is undetermined.

The sample comprised naive CD4+ T cells from blood. The chain joins TRBV18 to TRBJ2-3; TRBD2 aligns across 8 bases. The clonotype was recovered from a woman in her 40s in good health. Here the CDR3 DNA reads TGTGCCAGCTCACCACAGGATAGCGGGGTAGATACGCAGTATTTT. It encodes CASSPQDSGVDTQYF.